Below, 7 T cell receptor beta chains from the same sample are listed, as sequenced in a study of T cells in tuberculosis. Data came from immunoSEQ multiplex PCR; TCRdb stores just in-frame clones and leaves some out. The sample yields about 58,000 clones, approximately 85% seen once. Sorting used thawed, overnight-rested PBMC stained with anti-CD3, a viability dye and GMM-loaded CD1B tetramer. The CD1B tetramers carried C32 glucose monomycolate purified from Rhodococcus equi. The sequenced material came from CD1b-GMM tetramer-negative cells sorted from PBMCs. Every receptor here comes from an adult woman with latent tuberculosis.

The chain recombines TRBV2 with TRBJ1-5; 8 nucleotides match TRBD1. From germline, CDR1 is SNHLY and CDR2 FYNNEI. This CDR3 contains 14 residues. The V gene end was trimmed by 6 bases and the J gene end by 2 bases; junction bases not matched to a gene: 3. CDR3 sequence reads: CASRDRGGNQPQHF. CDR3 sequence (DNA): TGTGCCAGCAGAGACAGGGGTGGCAATCAGCCCCAGCATTTT. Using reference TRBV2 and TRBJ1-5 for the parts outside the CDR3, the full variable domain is EPEVTQTPSHQVTQMGQEVILRCVPISNHLYFYWYRQILGQKVEFLVSFYNNEISEKSEIFDDQFSVERPDGSNFTLKIRSTKLEDSAMYFCASRDRGGNQPQHFGDGTRLSIL.

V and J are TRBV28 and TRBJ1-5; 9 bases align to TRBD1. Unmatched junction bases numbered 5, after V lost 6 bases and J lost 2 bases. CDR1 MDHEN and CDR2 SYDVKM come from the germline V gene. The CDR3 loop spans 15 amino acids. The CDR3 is CASSPRTGGNQPQHF. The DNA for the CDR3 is TGTGCCAGCAGCCCTCGGACAGGGGGCAATCAGCCCCAGCATTTT.

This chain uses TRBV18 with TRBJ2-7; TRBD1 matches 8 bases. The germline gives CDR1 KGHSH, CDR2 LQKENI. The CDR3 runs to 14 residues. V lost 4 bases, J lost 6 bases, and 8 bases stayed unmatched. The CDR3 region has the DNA TGTGCCAGCTCACAAAAGACAGGGGCTTTCGAGCAGTACTTC. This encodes CASSQKTGAFEQYF. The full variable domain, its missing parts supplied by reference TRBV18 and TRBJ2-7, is NAGVMQNPRHLVRRRGQEARLRCSPMKGHSHVYWYRQLPEEGLKFMVYLQKENIIDESGMPKERFSAEFPKEGPSILRIQQVVRGDSAAYFCASSQKTGAFEQYFGPGTRLTVT.

CDR3 in amino acids: CASSLVGQGPFF. In DNA, the CDR3 is TGTGCCAGCAGCTTAGTGGGACAGGGGCCTTTCTTT. This chain connects TRBV7-2 to TRBJ1-1, with 10 bases fitting TRBD1. The CDR3 totals 12 residues. The V gene end was trimmed by 1 base and the J gene end by 12 bases; junction bases not matched to a gene: 2. The germline CDR1 and CDR2 sequences are SGHTA and FQGNSA.

The CDR3: CASSDRENQPQHF. The CDR3 DNA sequence: TGTGCCAGTTCGGACAGGGAGAATCAGCCCCAGCATTTT. This rearrangement joins TRBV19 to TRBJ1-5; 8 nucleotides match TRBD1. Germline V CDR1 and CDR2: LNHDA, SQIVND (reference sequence). V shed 8 bases and J 4 bases; nucleotides not matched to a gene: 4. This CDR3 has 13 residues.

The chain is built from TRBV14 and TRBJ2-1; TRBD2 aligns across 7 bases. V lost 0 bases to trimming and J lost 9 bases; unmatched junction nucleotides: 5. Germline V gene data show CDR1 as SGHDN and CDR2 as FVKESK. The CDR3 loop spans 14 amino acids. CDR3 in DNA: TGTGCCAGCAGCCAAGATGGCTGGGGGGGTGAGCAGTTCTTC. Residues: CASSQDGWGGEQFF.

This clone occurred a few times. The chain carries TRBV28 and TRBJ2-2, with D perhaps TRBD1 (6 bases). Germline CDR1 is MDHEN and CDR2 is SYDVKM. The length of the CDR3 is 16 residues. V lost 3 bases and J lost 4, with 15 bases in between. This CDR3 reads CASSFVFGQSTGELFF. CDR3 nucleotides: TGTGCCAGCAGTTTCGTTTTCGGACAGAGCACCGGGGAGCTGTTTTTT.